This T cell receptor (beta chain) appears in the sequencing data of a study of CD8+CD57+ T cells in acquired aplastic anemia. Study in general: Sorted cells (CD4+ and CD8+) yielded DNA amounts that averaged approximately 3 ug. Study-wide results and caveats: There were some 30 CD8+ CDR3 sequences that occurred in both patients and controls. The CD8+ Simpson's diversity of patients and controls was not significantly different.

It was genomic DNA that served as the template for profiling TCR beta VDJ and CDR3. TCRdb fed the reads into MiXCR, producing one record per CDR3 protein. This table holds around 130,000 distinct CDR3 sequences, around 46% found once. This clonotype was recorded many times. Its antigen is not known. CDR3 length: 13 amino acids. Germline loops: CDR1 SGHNT, CDR2 YENEEA. V lost 5 bases and J 0 bases, leaving 7 bases between the germline ends. This receptor was obtained from a human donor in good health, serving as a control. The V call is TRBV11-3, the J call TRBJ1-1; D is unresolved. Sequences were obtained from sorted CD4+, CD8+, or CD8+CD57+ T cells (not recorded which) from PBMCs. The CDR3 sequence: CASSRVVNTEAFF. The CDR3 bases are TGTGCCAGCAGCAGGGTGGTGAACACTGAAGCTTTCTTT.